This T cell receptor (beta chain) was sequenced in a study of cytomegalovirus exposure and HLA in healthy donors. Regarding the study as a whole: Researchers counted roughly 150 TCR beta chains as cytomegalovirus-associated. For most TCR sequences rarity was the rule, although some public TCRs occurred in many donors. Among the CMV-associated chains, a few were confirmed in vitro as specific for CMV antigens.

Using immunoSEQ multiplex PCR, the repertoire was profiled, and TCRdb retains in-frame clones only, with some absent. The profile shows tens of thousands of clones, approximately 90% of them singletons. Trimming took 2 bases from V and 4 from J; bases not matched to a gene: 6. CDR1 and CDR2 from the germline V gene are SGHNT and YYREEE (reference sequence). CDR3 length: 15 residues. Concerning this clone itself: Antigen unknown.

Sequencing used PBMCs. The origin of this receptor is a man in his late teens or twenties in good health and CMV-seronegative. The chain employs TRBV5-4 and TRBJ2-3; 8 positions match TRBD1. Written as DNA, the CDR3 is TGTGCCAGCAGCTTAGACAGGGGAAGCGCAGATACGCAGTATTTT. Its translation: CASSLDRGSADTQYF.